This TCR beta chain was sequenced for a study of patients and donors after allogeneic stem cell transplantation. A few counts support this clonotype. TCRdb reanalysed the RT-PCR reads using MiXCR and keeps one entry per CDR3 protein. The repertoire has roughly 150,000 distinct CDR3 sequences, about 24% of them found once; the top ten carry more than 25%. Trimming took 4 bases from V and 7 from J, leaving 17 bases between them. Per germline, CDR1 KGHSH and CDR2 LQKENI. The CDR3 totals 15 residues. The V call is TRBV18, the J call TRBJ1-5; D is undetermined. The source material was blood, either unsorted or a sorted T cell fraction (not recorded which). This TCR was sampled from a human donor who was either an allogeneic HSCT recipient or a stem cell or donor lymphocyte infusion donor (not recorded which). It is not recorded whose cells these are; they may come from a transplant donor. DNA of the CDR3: TGTGCCAGCTCACAAGGGCCCCAGATGCACCAGCCCCAGCATTTT. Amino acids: CASSQGPQMHQPQHF.